Listed here are 22 T cell receptor beta chains from one sample, sequenced in a study of cytomegalovirus exposure and HLA in healthy donors. Using immunoSEQ multiplex PCR, the repertoire was profiled, and TCRdb retains in-frame clones only, with some absent. The profile shows 100,000 to 150,000 clones, roughly 95% of them singletons. The sample consisted of PBMCs. The receptor source for this set is a man aged 18 to 30 in good health and CMV-seronegative.

The rearrangement links TRBV12-2 to TRBJ2-7; the DNA was not used to check the table's D call, TRBD2. TRBV12-2 constitutes a pseudogene. The CDR3 contains 17 residues. CDR3 DNA sequence: TGTGCAAGTCGCTTACCCACTAGCGGACAGCTAGACTACGAGCAGTACTTC. It is translated as CASRLPTSGQLDYEQYF.

Concerning this clone: The junction departs from germline at one end; a sequencing error may be responsible. The J gene is TRBJ1-5, the V gene TRBV6-6, with D hard to call. Germline CDR1 reads MNHNY; CDR2 reads SVGAGI (reference sequence). This CDR3 is 11 amino acids long. The CDR3 DNA reads as TGTGCCAGCAGTTACTCGGAGGTGGTAAGGTTT. This encodes CASSYSEVVRF.

For this clone: Other DNA variants within this sample encode the same CDR3. The J gene is TRBJ1-5, the V gene TRBV18; 11 bases match TRBD1. Germline CDR1 and CDR2: KGHSH and LQKENI. The CDR3 is 14 residues long. Trimming took 2 bases from V and 6 from J; bases not matched to a gene: 0. CDR3 sequence reads: CASSPGTGGQPQHF. DNA of the CDR3: TGTGCCAGCTCACCAGGGACAGGGGGTCAGCCCCAGCATTTT.

This chain uses TRBV2 with TRBJ1-3, with D possibly matching TRBD1 (5 bases). Trimming took 7 bases from V and 3 from J, leaving 13 bases between them. Looked up from germline, CDR1 is SNHLY and CDR2 is FYNNEI. The CDR3 runs 14 residues. As DNA, the CDR3 is TGTGCCAGCACAGGGCGGGGGAGTGGAAACACCATATATTTT. This gives the protein CASTGRGSGNTIYF.

This chain connects TRBV7-2 to TRBJ2-1; 7 bases are shared with TRBD2. Trimming at V came to 1 base and at J to 2 bases, leaving 5 bases not matched to a gene. The CDR3 sequence is 16 residues long. From germline, CDR1 is SGHTA and CDR2 FQGNSA. The CDR3 DNA is TGTGCCAGCAGCTTAGTCGGGCTAGCGGCCTACAATGAGCAGTTCTTC. It yields the protein CASSLVGLAAYNEQFF.

This clone was detected once. The genes are TRBV28 and TRBJ2-7; D not certain. Trimming shortened V by 11 bases and J by 7 bases, and 15 bases separated the two germline ends. Germline assignment: CDR1 MDHEN and CDR2 SYDVKM. CDR3 size: 11 residues. The DNA of the CDR3 is TGTGCCTCACACGGAGCGAGGGAGCAGTACTTC. Translating it yields CASHGAREQYF.

This clone was recorded only once. V and J are TRBV18 and TRBJ2-7; D is unclear. The CDR3 has 15 residues. Trimming stripped 0 bases from V and 2 bases from J, with 11 bases between. Germline-derived CDR1 and CDR2 are KGHSH and LQKENI. The CDR3 bases are TGTGCCAGCTCACCACCGAGCACCCCACCCTACGAGCAGTACTTC. It translates to CASSPPSTPPYEQYF.

This clone was picked up a small number of times. V gene TRBV4-2 combines with J gene TRBJ2-7, with 8 bases matching TRBD1. The germline V gene encodes CDR1 LGHNA and CDR2 YNFKEQ. V shed 1 base and J 6 bases; nucleotides not matched to a gene: 5. CDR3 length: 14 residues. The CDR3 nucleotides read TGTGCCAGCAGCCAAGGGACAGGGCATGGCGAGCAGTACTTC. Protein: CASSQGTGHGEQYF.

The chain employs TRBV6-4 and TRBJ2-7; 9 nucleotides align to TRBD2. Germline lookup yields CDR1 MRHNA and CDR2 SNTAGT. Trimming took 3 bases from V and 4 from J; bases not matched to a gene: 1. CDR3 length: 13 residues. The CDR3 coding sequence is TGTGCCAGCAGTGAGACTAGCGGTTACGAGCAGTACTTC. It codes for CASSETSGYEQYF.

In this sample, this clone turned up once. The J gene is TRBJ2-1, the V gene TRBV30; 9 bases map to TRBD2. The germline V gene has CDR1 GTSNPN and CDR2 SVGIG (reference sequence). CDR3 length: 15 amino acids. The ends lost 4 bases at V and 2 bases at J; junction bases unmatched: 6. CDR3 nucleotide sequence: TGTGCCTGGACCCCCTCTAGCGGGACCTACAATGAGCAGTTCTTC. Amino acid sequence: CAWTPSSGTYNEQFF.

The genes are TRBV7-3 and TRBJ1-1; possibly TRBD1 for D (5 bases). V gave up 3 bases and J gave up 1 base, with 12 bases separating them. CDR3 length: 15 residues. The germline V gene encodes CDR1 SGHTA and CDR2 FQGTGA. Here the CDR3 reads CASSLSPGQNTEAFF. In nucleotides, the CDR3 is TGTGCCAGCAGCTTGAGTCCAGGACAGAACACTGAAGCTTTCTTT.

The V gene is TRBV5-6, the J gene TRBJ1-1; D gene unclear. The CDR3 has 13 amino acids. V lost 4 bases and J 1 base, leaving 8 bases between the germline ends. Per germline, CDR1 SGHDT and CDR2 YYEEEE. CDR3 loop: CASSPTRNTEAFF. CDR3 nucleotides: TGTGCCAGCAGCCCAACACGGAACACTGAAGCTTTCTTT.

The chain combines TRBV30 with TRBJ2-1; 8 positions agree with TRBD2. Trimming cost V 8 bases and J 0 bases; bases outside gene matches: 6. Germline V gene data show CDR1 as GTSNPN and CDR2 as SVGIG (reference sequence). CDR3 size: 14 residues. CDR3 coding DNA: TGTGCCATCCATAGCGGGATCTCCTACAATGAGCAGTTCTTC. Encoded protein: CAIHSGISYNEQFF.

The chain has TRBV7-2 and TRBJ2-5, with 13 bases fitting TRBD2. V lost 3 bases to trimming and J lost 4 bases; unmatched junction nucleotides: 5. Germline V lookup: CDR1 SGHTA, CDR2 FQGNSA. There are 16 residues in the CDR3. The CDR3 protein is CASSFRLAGGGETQYF. As DNA, the CDR3 is TGTGCCAGCAGCTTCCGACTAGCGGGAGGTGGAGAGACCCAGTACTTC.

This chain joins TRBV6-6 and TRBJ2-7; 8 bases are a match to TRBD2. This CDR3 is 15 amino acids long. The ends lost 8 bases at V and 3 bases at J; junction bases unmatched: 12. Germline loops: CDR1 MNHNY, CDR2 SVGAGI (reference sequence). Here the CDR3 reads CASRGGPLFNYEQYF. The CDR3 coding sequence is TGTGCCAGCCGGGGGGGCCCCCTATTCAACTACGAGCAGTACTTC.

V and J are TRBV6-5 and TRBJ1-2, with 9 bases identical to TRBD1. CDR1 is MNHEY, CDR2 SVGAGI, per germline. The length of the CDR3 is 13 residues. Trimming removed 6 bases from V and 6 bases from J; junction bases left unmatched: 5. The CDR3: CASSLTGGNGYTF. As DNA, the CDR3 is TGTGCCAGCAGCTTGACAGGGGGTAATGGCTACACCTTC.

The chain employs TRBV19 and TRBJ1-1, with TRBD1 as a possible D gene (5 bases). Germline V gives CDR1 LNHDA, CDR2 SQIVND (reference sequence). The CDR3 sequence is 13 residues long. The germline V and J ends were trimmed by 10 bases and 5 bases, with 17 bases remaining between them. This CDR3 is CATRGGLWTEAFF. The CDR3 coding sequence is TGTGCCACGAGGGGAGGACTGTGGACTGAAGCTTTCTTT.

The chain uses TRBV7-8 and TRBJ1-4, with 11 nucleotides matching TRBD1. Germline CDR1 SGHVS, CDR2 FQNEAQ. Trimming cost V 2 bases and J 8 bases; bases outside gene matches: 7. The CDR3 runs 16 residues. The chain's CDR3 is CASSLISGTGGEKLFF. The CDR3 coding sequence is TGTGCCAGCAGCTTAATATCCGGGACAGGGGGGGAAAAACTGTTTTTT. Looking up the rest from reference TRBV7-8 and TRBJ1-4 gives the full variable domain: GAGVSQSPRYKVAKRGQDVALRCDPISGHVSLFWYQQALGQGPEFLTYFQNEAQLDKSGLPSDRFFAERPEGSVSTLKIQRTQQEDSAVYLCASSLISGTGGEKLFFGSGTQLSVL.

The rearrangement joins TRBV5-1 to TRBJ1-3; 7 bases align to TRBD1. The germline CDR1 and CDR2 sequences are SGHRS and YFSETQ. The CDR3 runs to 13 residues. The trim removed 0 bases at V and 10 bases at J, leaving 4 bases unmatched. Here the CDR3 reads CASSLETGRTIYF. The CDR3 DNA sequence: TGCGCCAGCAGCTTGGAGACAGGGAGAACCATATATTTT.

The CDR3 sequence: CASSFTGGRDYGYTF. The CDR3 DNA reads as TGTGCCAGCAGCTTTACAGGGGGTCGCGACTATGGCTACACCTTC. The gene calls are TRBV11-2 and TRBJ1-2; 8 positions match TRBD1. Germline CDR1 reads SGHAT; CDR2 reads FQNNGV. J was trimmed by 3 bases and V by 3 bases; bases with no gene match: 6. The CDR3 is 15 amino acids.

V gene TRBV6-5 combines with J gene TRBJ2-7; 15 bases align to TRBD2. V shed 5 bases and J 6 bases; nucleotides not matched to a gene: 5. The CDR3 runs 15 residues. Germline V gene data show CDR1 as MNHEY and CDR2 as SVGAGI. CDR3 coding DNA: TGTGCCAGCAGTAGCCGGACTAGCGGGAGGGGCGAGCAGTACTTC. Translation gives CASSSRTSGRGEQYF.

The V gene is TRBV7-3, the J gene TRBJ2-5, with D perhaps matching TRBD1 (6 bases). Germline-derived CDR1 and CDR2 are SGHTA and FQGTGA. V was cut by 4 bases and J by 4 bases, with 16 bases left in between. The CDR3 loop spans 15 amino acids. CDR3 DNA: TGTGCCAGCAGCTCCCAGGGGCAGGGTGGAGAGACCCAGTACTTC. The encoded protein is CASSSQGQGGETQYF.